Listed here are 20 T cell receptor beta chains from one sample, sequenced in a study of blood T cell repertoires in COVID-19 (dated by TCRdb to the early 2020s). The method behind the library was the immunoSEQ multiplex PCR assay. TCRdb obtained this table from immuneACCESS and retained in-frame rearrangements with V and J assigned. These tables miss some clones; where compared with another copy, unresolved V genes account for less than half of the shortfall, and the remainder is unexplained. The sample records about 70,000 clones, around 90% of which are singletons. Of the sample, 29% is held by the ten largest clones. Sequencing input: peripheral blood. Receptors were obtained from an elderly woman with active or convalescent COVID-19.

The count of this clone is one. The J gene is TRBJ1-2, the V gene TRBV11-2; D is unresolved. V was cut by 5 bases and J by 7 bases, with 20 bases left in between. Germline loops: CDR1 SGHAT, CDR2 FQNNGV. The CDR3 sequence is 15 residues long. The CDR3 DNA is TGTGCCAGCAGCGTTAGTAGTGGCGGTCTTTCTGGCTACACCTTC. Translated: CASSVSSGGLSGYTF. Based on the CDR3 plus reference TRBV11-2 and TRBJ1-2, the full variable domain is EAGVAQSPRYKIIEKRQSVAFWCNPISGHATLYWYQQILGQGPKLLIQFQNNGVVDDSQLPKDRFSAERLKGVDSTLKIQPAKLEDSAVYLCASSVSSGGLSGYTFGSGTRLTVV.

The chain couples TRBV28 to TRBJ2-3; TRBD1 aligns across 7 bases. Per the germline V gene, CDR1 is MDHEN and CDR2 is SYDVKM. The CDR3 is made up of 19 amino acids. V trimming: 6 bases; J trimming: 1 base; junction bases outside the gene matches: 19. The CDR3 DNA reads as TGTGCCAGCAGACCCCCATGGGGGACAGTAACCCTAGGCACAGATACGCAGTATTTT. It is translated as CASRPPWGTVTLGTDTQYF.

The chain uses TRBV6-5 and TRBJ1-1; D perhaps matches TRBD1 (6 bases). The CDR3 runs 15 residues. The V and J ends lost 2 bases and 4 bases respectively, with 14 bases between them. The germline gives CDR1 MNHEY, CDR2 SVGAGI. The CDR3 loop is CASSYRGGWGTEAFF. CDR3 DNA: TGTGCCAGCAGTTACAGGGGGGGGTGGGGCACTGAAGCTTTCTTT.

V usage is TRBV13 and J usage is TRBJ2-7; TRBD1 is a possible D gene (6 bases). The CDR3 is made up of 13 amino acids. The V end lost 5 bases, the J end lost 2 bases, and 10 bases lay between the germline ends. Germline V gene lookup returns CDR1 PRHDT and CDR2 FYEKMQ (reference sequence). CDR3 nucleotides: TGTGCCAGCAGCCGCGGACAGACCTACGAGCAGTACTTC. Its protein product is CASSRGQTYEQYF.

The chain employs TRBV7-2 and TRBJ2-7; 12 positions agree with TRBD2. Germline values: CDR1 SGHTA, CDR2 FQGNSA. J lost 4 bases, V lost 4 bases, and 2 bases had no gene match. This CDR3 has 14 amino acids. As DNA, the CDR3 is TGTGCCAGCAGCTCGGGACTAGCGGGTTACGAGCAGTACTTC. It encodes CASSSGLAGYEQYF.

The chain uses TRBV7-8 and TRBJ2-7; 7 bases align to TRBD1. CDR1 is SGHVS and CDR2 is FQNEAQ in the germline V gene. V shed 5 bases and J 6 bases; nucleotides not matched to a gene: 10. The CDR3 is 14 residues long. CDR3 sequence: CASSPSGTAIEQYF. Here the CDR3 DNA reads TGTGCCAGCAGCCCCTCCGGGACAGCCATCGAGCAGTACTTC.

The chain recombines TRBV9 with TRBJ2-7, with D unresolved. V shed 0 bases and J shed 4 bases, with 11 bases lying between them. Germline values: CDR1 SGDLS, CDR2 YYNGEE. The CDR3 length is 14 residues. The DNA of the CDR3 is TGTGCCAGCAGCGTAGGGCCCTCCCATTACGAGCAGTACTTC. This gives the protein CASSVGPSHYEQYF.

The genes are TRBV19 and TRBJ2-3, with 10 bases matching TRBD2. This CDR3 has 16 residues. The J segment lost 3 bases and the V segment lost 3 bases, leaving 6 bases of the junction unmatched. CDR1 is LNHDA and CDR2 is SQIVND in the germline V gene (reference sequence). Written as DNA, the CDR3 is TGTGCCAGTAGTATGTCTAGCGGGGGATTGACAGATACGCAGTATTTT. Protein sequence: CASSMSSGGLTDTQYF. The whole variable domain, remainder taken from reference TRBV19 and TRBJ2-3, is DGGITQSPKYLFRKEGQNVTLSCEQNLNHDAMYWYRQDPGQGLRLIYYSQIVNDFQKGDIAEGYSVSREKKESFPLTVTSAQKNPTAFYLCASSMSSGGLTDTQYFGPGTRLTVL.

This clone was detected only once. CDR3 loop: CASSLLGGNSPLHF. The CDR3 region has the DNA TGCGCCAGCAGCCTCCTCGGGGGTAATTCACCCCTCCACTTT. The rearrangement joins TRBV4-1 to TRBJ1-6; tentatively, D is TRBD1 (5 bases). Trimming shortened V by 4 bases and J by 6 bases, and 10 bases separated the two germline ends. The V gene's germline CDR1 is MGHRA and CDR2 YSYEKL. This CDR3 is built from 14 residues.

The CDR3 DNA sequence: TGCGCCAGCAGCCAAGATCAGGGAAACACCGGGGAGCTGTTTTTT. It is translated as CASSQDQGNTGELFF. The chain uses TRBV4-1 and TRBJ2-2; tentatively, D is TRBD1 (5 bases). The V gene lost 0 bases and the J gene lost 2 bases, with 7 bases spanning the gap. The CDR3 is made up of 15 amino acids. Looked up from germline, CDR1 is MGHRA and CDR2 is YSYEKL.

This clone is termed medium-sized. This chain joins TRBV2 and TRBJ2-7, with TRBD2 matching over 10 bases. CDR3 size: 15 residues. Losses at the gene ends were 4 bases for V and 2 bases for J; bases not matched to a gene: 5. Germline CDR1 is SNHLY and CDR2 is FYNNEI. CDR3 region: CASSGSGGFPYEQYF. In nucleotides, the CDR3 is TGTGCCAGCAGTGGTAGCGGGGGGTTCCCCTACGAGCAGTACTTC.

The chain uses TRBV28 and TRBJ2-1; a weak D match, TRBD2 (5 bases). The germline V gene has CDR1 MDHEN and CDR2 SYDVKM. The CDR3 has 13 amino acids. The V end was cut by 6 bases, the J end by 15 bases, with 21 bases between. The CDR3 loop is CASSQIGSSRTFF. The DNA for the CDR3 is TGTGCCAGCAGCCAAATCGGGTCTAGCCGTACGTTCTTC.

The chain uses TRBV19 and TRBJ1-1, with a weak D call TRBD1 (5 bases). V gave up 6 bases and J gave up 2 bases, with 10 bases separating them. Per germline, CDR1 LNHDA and CDR2 SQIVND (reference sequence). This CDR3 region has 13 residues. The CDR3 spells CASSGWGNTEAFF. CDR3 coding DNA: TGTGCCAGTAGCGGCTGGGGCAACACTGAAGCTTTCTTT.

This chain connects TRBV5-4 to TRBJ2-3; tentatively, D is TRBD2 (7 bases). From germline, CDR1 is SGHNT and CDR2 YYREEE (reference sequence). Trimming took 4 bases from V and 8 from J, leaving 26 bases between them. The CDR3 is 17 amino acids. CDR3 coding DNA: TGTGCCAGCAGCCTAGACGTTCCGGGGGGCCGGAGTAGTACGCAGTATTTT. It translates to CASSLDVPGGRSSTQYF.

The V gene is TRBV4-3, the J gene TRBJ2-2; D uncertain. The germline V gene encodes CDR1 LGHNA and CDR2 YSLEER. The V end was cut by 0 bases, the J end by 1 base, with 9 bases between. The CDR3 length is 16 residues. Here the CDR3 DNA reads TGCGCCAGCAGCCAAGAGTCCTACAGGAACACCGGGGAGCTGTTTTTT. Translating it yields CASSQESYRNTGELFF.

This rearrangement joins TRBV5-4 to TRBJ1-4; 10 nucleotides line up with TRBD1. This CDR3 is 16 amino acids long. The V and J ends lost 3 bases and 1 base, in that order; junction bases with no gene match: 3. Germline-derived CDR1 and CDR2 are SGHNT and YYREEE (reference sequence). The CDR3 reads CASSSGTGVTNEKLFF. The CDR3 region has the DNA TGTGCCAGCAGCTCCGGGACAGGGGTAACTAATGAAAAACTGTTTTTT.

This clone has a single count. The V and J genes are TRBV30 and TRBJ2-3, with a weak D call TRBD2 (5 bases). Germline lookup yields CDR1 GTSNPN and CDR2 SVGIG (reference sequence). Trimming took 3 bases from V and 0 from J, leaving 16 bases between them. The CDR3 extends over 16 amino acids. The CDR3 loop is CAWRISLALSTDTQYF. CDR3 nucleotides: TGTGCCTGGAGGATCTCTCTAGCACTTAGCACAGATACGCAGTATTTT.

V usage is TRBV13 and J usage is TRBJ2-3; 8 bases agree with TRBD2. The CDR3 has 18 residues. The V gene's germline CDR1 is PRHDT and CDR2 FYEKMQ (reference sequence). V trimming: 4 bases; J trimming: 5 bases; junction bases outside the gene matches: 17. The CDR3 region has the DNA TGTGCCAGCAGCTACCGTCCCCGGCTAACGGGGGGGCAAGATACGCAGTATTTT. As protein: CASSYRPRLTGGQDTQYF.

CDR3 sequence (DNA): TGCGCCAGCAGCTCCCCCAGGGTGAACCCGGGGAACACTGAAGCTTTCTTT. It is translated as CASSSPRVNPGNTEAFF. This chain joins TRBV5-1 and TRBJ1-1; D may be TRBD1 (5 bases). With 3 bases removed from V and 1 base from J, the gap between germline ends came to 19 bases. The CDR3 runs to 17 residues. The germline V gene encodes CDR1 SGHRS and CDR2 YFSETQ.

This chain links TRBV3-1 (or the pseudogene TRBV3-2) with TRBJ2-1, with 9 bases lining up with TRBD1. From germline, CDR1 is LGHDT and CDR2 YNNKEL (reference sequence). CDR3 length: 16 residues. V was pared by 5 bases and J by 2 bases, with 7 bases of the junction left unmatched. Here the CDR3 DNA reads TGTGCCAGCAGCAACAACAGGGGGCGAGCCTACAATGAGCAGTTCTTC. The encoded protein is CASSNNRGRAYNEQFF.